Presented here are 11 T cell receptor beta chains from one specimen sequenced in a study of shared clonotypes between healthy human individuals. TCRdb's table, derived via immunoSEQ multiplex PCR, lists solely in-frame clones and lacks some. Among around 1 million clones, about 80% were seen once, and the ten largest hold over 1.3%. Input material: memory CD4+ T cells sorted from blood. Subset defined: CD45RA-negative fraction. All receptors come from a man aged 18 to 30 in good health.

This chain uses TRBV7-9 with TRBJ2-5; no definite D call. Germline V gives CDR1 SEHNR, CDR2 FQNEAQ (reference sequence). The CDR3 is 14 residues long. Trimming removed 2 bases at V and 3 bases at J, with 10 bases between. CDR3 region: CASSLIPEEETQYF. The CDR3, as DNA: TGTGCCAGCAGCTTAATCCCTGAAGAAGAGACCCAGTACTTC. Looking up the rest from reference TRBV7-9 and TRBJ2-5 gives the full variable domain: DTGVSQNPRHKITKRGQNVTFRCDPISEHNRLYWYRQTLGQGPEFLTYFQNEAQLEKSRLLSDRFSAERPKGSFSTLEIQRTEQGDSAMYLCASSLIPEEETQYFGPGTRLLVL.

For the CDR3, the DNA is TGTGCCAGCAGTCAGGGGACCCGCGAGCAGTACTTC. Translation gives CASSQGTREQYF. The rearrangement joins TRBV28 to TRBJ2-7; possible D gene TRBD1, 6 bases. CDR1 and CDR2 (germline): MDHEN, SYDVKM. The CDR3 consists of 12 residues. V shed 5 bases and J shed 6 bases, with 11 bases lying between them.

This chain's CDR3 is CASGLQGNTGELFF. In nucleotides, the CDR3 is TGTGCCAGTGGCCTCCAGGGGAACACCGGGGAGCTGTTTTTT. The chain recombines TRBV6-5 with TRBJ2-2, with a weak D call TRBD1 (5 bases). Trimming pared 9 bases from V and 1 base from J, leaving 12 bases between. Germline CDR1 and CDR2: MNHEY and SVGAGI. The CDR3 runs to 14 residues.

In this sample, this clone turned up a few times. V and J are TRBV7-2 and TRBJ2-3; 7 bases are a match to TRBD2. The V gene's germline CDR1 is SGHTA and CDR2 FQGNSA. The CDR3 is 19 amino acids. Trimming cost V 5 bases and J 0 bases; bases outside gene matches: 17. CDR3 sequence (DNA): TGTGCCAGCAGCCTGGGCGTTCGGGGAGGGCACTCTAGCACAGATACGCAGTATTTT. This gives the protein CASSLGVRGGHSSTDTQYF.

The chain is built from TRBV6-5 and TRBJ1-2, with D uncertain. With 3 bases removed from V and 3 bases from J, the gap between germline ends came to 8 bases. The CDR3 spans 13 residues. The germline V gene encodes CDR1 MNHEY and CDR2 SVGAGI. CDR3 sequence (DNA): TGTGCCAGCAGTTATTTGCAGGACTATGGCTACACCTTC. It specifies CASSYLQDYGYTF.

The V gene is TRBV4-1, the J gene TRBJ2-2; the match to TRBD2 covers 7 bases. Germline V gene lookup returns CDR1 MGHRA and CDR2 YSYEKL. The CDR3 covers 15 residues. The J segment lost 0 bases and the V segment lost 4 bases, leaving 2 bases of the junction unmatched. The CDR3 bases are TGCGCCAGCAGCCCCGCGGGGGCGAACACCGGGGAGCTGTTTTTT. Translation: CASSPAGANTGELFF.

The V and J genes are TRBV28 and TRBJ1-1; D not resolved. The CDR3 is 15 amino acids. Trimming pared 0 bases from V and 1 base from J, leaving 9 bases between. Germline V gene data show CDR1 as MDHEN and CDR2 as SYDVKM. CDR3 nucleotide sequence: TGTGCCAGCAGTTTATGGCAGGAAGCGAACACTGAAGCTTTCTTT. Translation gives CASSLWQEANTEAFF.

The rearrangement uses TRBV27 and TRBJ1-1, with TRBD1 matching 9 bases. J gave up 3 bases and V 4 bases, and 9 bases lay outside the gene matches. Germline CDR1 is MNHEY and CDR2 is SMNVEV (reference sequence). This CDR3 is built from 16 residues. CDR3 in amino acids: CASSSGQGYGYTEAFF. In DNA form, the CDR3 reads TGTGCCAGCAGTTCCGGACAGGGGTACGGGTACACTGAAGCTTTCTTT.

This chain uses TRBV28 with TRBJ1-4; D possibly corresponds to TRBD1 (6 bases). CDR1 and CDR2 (germline): MDHEN, SYDVKM. V was pared by 6 bases and J by 4 bases, with 18 bases between. CDR3 length: 16 amino acids. The CDR3 DNA reads TGTGCCAGCAGAGAAGGGGGGCTGGGTGGTAATGAAAAACTGTTTTTT. The encoded protein is CASREGGLGGNEKLFF.

The gene calls are TRBV5-1 and TRBJ2-5, with D perhaps matching TRBD2 (5 bases). CDR3 length: 17 residues. The germline V gene has CDR1 SGHRS and CDR2 YFSETQ. V lost 3 bases and J 9 bases, leaving 27 bases between the germline ends. The CDR3 DNA reads as TGCGCCAGCAGCTCGAACGCTAGACCCACCAACCCGGAGGCCCAGTACTTC. Protein product: CASSSNARPTNPEAQYF.

This sequence joins TRBV6-6 and TRBJ1-2; D is unresolved. V was clipped by 10 bases and J by 2 bases, with 17 bases between them. The CDR3 consists of 14 residues. Germline CDR1 is MNHNY and CDR2 is SVGAGI (reference sequence). As DNA, the CDR3 is TGTGCCACAAGAAGGGAGAACAGCAACTATGGCTACACCTTC. Protein sequence: CATRRENSNYGYTF.